Below are 20 T cell receptor beta chains sequenced from a single sample in a study of shared clonotypes between healthy human individuals. The repertoire was sequenced with immunoSEQ multiplex PCR; TCRdb's copy has only in-frame clones and lacks some. The table has around 480,000 clones, about three quarters seen once. The specimen was PBMCs. These receptors were collected from a woman in her 40s in good health. Some clones in this sample may be carry-over from other donors' samples.

The V gene is TRBV4-2, the J gene TRBJ2-2; D remains ambiguous. The CDR3 is made up of 16 amino acids. Germline CDR1 and CDR2: LGHNA and YNFKEQ. With 1 base removed from V and 3 bases from J, the gap between germline ends came to 12 bases. The CDR3 region has the DNA TGTGCCAGCAGCCAAGGATTGCAAGCGTACACCGGGGAGCTGTTTTTT. Translating it yields CASSQGLQAYTGELFF.

This clone was counted once. This rearrangement joins TRBV10-3 to TRBJ2-5, with TRBD2 matching 13 bases. The J call may be wrong; the DNA end is better matched by TRBJ2-7. The germline V gene has CDR1 ENHRY and CDR2 SYGVKD. This CDR3 is 15 amino acids long. CDR3 bases: TGTGCCATCAGACAAGGGACTAGCGGGACGTACGAGCAGTACTTC. This encodes CAIRQGTSGTYEQYF.

The V and J genes are TRBV27 and TRBJ2-7, with D possibly TRBD1 on 6 matching bases. The V and J ends lost 5 bases and 3 bases respectively, with 11 bases between them. The CDR3 has 13 residues. Germline V gives CDR1 MNHEY, CDR2 SMNVEV (reference sequence). The CDR3 reads CASSQGWGYEQYF. CDR3 bases: TGTGCCAGCAGTCAGGGGTGGGGCTACGAGCAGTACTTC.

The V and J genes are TRBV5-1 and TRBJ1-2; D is perhaps TRBD1 (6 bases). The length of the CDR3 is 13 residues. CDR1 and CDR2 (germline): SGHRS, YFSETQ. Trimming removed 6 bases from V and 3 bases from J, with 12 bases in between. CDR3 nucleotides: TGCGCCAGCAACGAGGGGGGGCACTATGGCTACACCTTC. Residues: CASNEGGHYGYTF.

Note on this clone: Additional DNA sequences in this sample encode the identical CDR3. V usage is TRBV13 and J usage is TRBJ2-7; weak D call: TRBD1 (6 bases). The CDR3 sequence is 14 residues long. Per germline, CDR1 PRHDT and CDR2 FYEKMQ (reference sequence). V lost 4 bases and J lost 2, with 12 bases in between. CDR3 region: CASSSGTPAYEQYF. CDR3 bases: TGTGCCAGCAGCTCCGGGACACCAGCCTACGAGCAGTACTTC.

The V gene is TRBV7-8, the J gene TRBJ2-2, with D possibly matching TRBD2 (6 bases). V was trimmed by 5 bases and J by 1 base, leaving 11 bases between them. CDR3 length: 15 amino acids. CDR1 SGHVS and CDR2 FQNEAQ come from the germline V gene. CDR3 protein: CASSLGRLNTGELFF. The CDR3 DNA follows: TGTGCCAGCAGCCTAGGGAGGTTGAACACCGGGGAGCTGTTTTTT.

The gene calls are TRBV6-1 and TRBJ2-7; D assignment may be TRBD1 or TRBD2 (5 bases each). The germline gives CDR1 MNHNS, CDR2 SASEGT. The CDR3 contains 14 residues. Trimming cost V 6 bases and J 1 base, with 13 bases left between them. CDR3 sequence reads: CASRGTDASYEQYF. In DNA form, the CDR3 reads TGTGCCAGCAGAGGGACCGATGCTTCCTACGAGCAGTACTTC.

Comment on this clone: Within the sample, other DNA sequences also encode this same CDR3. The chain is built from TRBV6-5 and TRBJ1-5, with 9 bases fitting TRBD1. This CDR3 has 13 residues. V was clipped by 6 bases and J by 7 bases; unmatched bases: 4. Per germline, CDR1 MNHEY and CDR2 SVGAGI. CDR3 DNA: TGTGCCAGCAGCACAGGGGGCGGACAGCCCCAGCATTTT. It yields the protein CASSTGGGQPQHF.

In this sample, this clone turned up a few times. The rearrangement uses TRBV7-9 and TRBJ2-3; D ambiguous. The CDR3 is 15 amino acids. Trimming left V 2 bases short and J 0 bases short, with 9 bases between. Germline-derived CDR1 and CDR2 are SEHNR and FQNEAQ (reference sequence). Written as DNA, the CDR3 is TGTGCCAGCAGCTTATATAAGGGCAGCACAGATACGCAGTATTTT. It specifies CASSLYKGSTDTQYF.

The V and J genes are TRBV10-2 and TRBJ1-5, with 8 bases that match TRBD1. The CDR3 extends over 14 amino acids. Germline-derived CDR1 and CDR2 are WSHSY and SAAADI. The trim removed 3 bases at V and 10 bases at J, leaving 8 bases unmatched. The chain's CDR3 is CASSDRGLPDPQHF. The CDR3 DNA reads TGCGCCAGCAGTGACAGGGGGCTTCCTGATCCCCAGCATTTT.

The CDR3 bases are TGCGCCAGCAGCCTGGAGAGGCTAGCGGGAGGGAATGAGCAGTTCTTC. Its translation is CASSLERLAGGNEQFF. V gene TRBV4-1 combines with J gene TRBJ2-1; 12 positions match TRBD2. The CDR3 spans 16 residues. The V segment lost 4 bases and the J segment 7 bases; nucleotides outside the gene matches: 8. The germline CDR1 and CDR2 sequences are MGHRA and YSYEKL.

The chain uses TRBV28 and TRBJ2-1, with 8 bases fitting TRBD2. Germline V gene data show CDR1 as MDHEN and CDR2 as SYDVKM. V lost 5 bases to trimming and J lost 4 bases; unmatched junction nucleotides: 7. This CDR3 region has 15 residues. The CDR3 protein is CASSAGGRFYNEQFF. The CDR3 DNA sequence: TGTGCCAGCAGTGCGGGAGGCCGGTTTTACAATGAGCAGTTCTTC.

The chain joins TRBV5-1 to TRBJ2-5; tentatively, D is TRBD1 (6 bases). The CDR3 is 15 amino acids. The germline V gene encodes CDR1 SGHRS and CDR2 YFSETQ. The V end lost 1 base, the J end lost 4 bases, and 14 bases lay between the germline ends. The CDR3 DNA reads as TGCGCCAGCAGCTTGAAGGATGGGGGCGGAGAGACCCAGTACTTC. As protein: CASSLKDGGGETQYF.

The rearrangement uses TRBV5-1 and TRBJ1-2; D is undetermined. Germline CDR1 and CDR2: SGHRS and YFSETQ. The CDR3 has 14 amino acids. The V gene lost 0 bases and the J gene lost 7 bases, with 13 bases spanning the gap. As DNA, the CDR3 is TGCGCCAGCAGCTTGGCCCCTTATTTCGCTGGCTACACCTTC. It specifies CASSLAPYFAGYTF.

In this sample, this clone turned up a few times. This chain uses TRBV2 with TRBJ1-1; no definite D call. The CDR3 spans 14 residues. Germline CDR1 and CDR2: SNHLY and FYNNEI. Trimming removed 3 bases from V and 3 bases from J, with 11 bases in between. The CDR3 sequence: CASSDGVGYTEAFF. In DNA, the CDR3 is TGTGCCAGCAGTGACGGGGTAGGGTACACTGAAGCTTTCTTT.

This clone was detected a few times. The CDR3 DNA sequence: TGTGCCAGCAGCCGGGGGGGGAAGGGAGAGACCCAGTACTTC. It yields the protein CASSRGGKGETQYF. The chain employs TRBV4-2 and TRBJ2-5, with 7 positions matching TRBD2. V lost 4 bases and J lost 4; bases outside the gene matches: 6. Per germline, CDR1 LGHNA and CDR2 YNFKEQ. This CDR3 contains 14 residues.

This clone was recorded only once. J is TRBJ2-3 and V is TRBV6-6; D is perhaps TRBD2 (6 bases). The V and J ends lost 7 bases and 5 bases respectively, with 16 bases between them. Germline CDR1 reads MNHNY; CDR2 reads SVGAGI (reference sequence). The CDR3 is 14 amino acids. CDR3 loop: CASTTRGTLDTQYF. DNA of the CDR3: TGTGCCAGCACCACGCGGGGAACCTTAGATACGCAGTATTTT.

The chain carries TRBV2 and TRBJ2-7; TRBD2 aligns across 9 bases. The V gene end was trimmed by 3 bases and the J gene end by 4 bases; junction bases not matched to a gene: 4. Germline values: CDR1 SNHLY, CDR2 FYNNEI. The CDR3 loop spans 14 amino acids. CDR3 loop: CASSDASGTYEQYF. In DNA form, the CDR3 reads TGTGCCAGCAGTGATGCTAGCGGGACATACGAGCAGTACTTC.

The CDR3, as DNA: TGTGCCACCAGCAGAGTTTCGGGGGCCCACGAGCAGTACTTC. Translation gives CATSRVSGAHEQYF. The gene calls are TRBV15 and TRBJ2-7; D is perhaps TRBD1 or TRBD2 (6 bases each). CDR3 length: 14 amino acids. Germline CDR1 is LNHNV and CDR2 is YYDKDF (reference sequence). V was clipped by 1 base and J by 5 bases, with 12 bases between them.

A remark on this clone: Other DNA sequences in the sample encode the same CDR3. The V call is TRBV6-5, the J call TRBJ1-5, with unresolved D. Germline lookup yields CDR1 MNHEY and CDR2 SVGAGI. The CDR3 runs 13 residues. V lost 6 bases and J lost 0, with 6 bases in between. CDR3 protein: CASSRYSNQPQHF. CDR3 sequence (DNA): TGTGCCAGCAGCCGATATAGCAATCAGCCCCAGCATTTT.